The 10 T cell receptor beta chains below all came from one sample that was sequenced in a study of blood T cell repertoires in COVID-19. Produced via immunoSEQ multiplex PCR; TCRdb's table is partial and in-frame only. Counted here are approximately 290,000 clones, around 90% occurring once; the ten biggest clones make up roughly 2%. Sample: peripheral blood. Source of these receptors: a man between 18 and 35 years old with active or convalescent COVID-19.

The chain combines TRBV5-1 with TRBJ2-1, with 9 bases fitting TRBD1. Unmatched junction bases numbered 5, after V lost 0 bases and J lost 4 bases. This CDR3 is built from 16 residues. Germline CDR1 SGHRS, CDR2 YFSETQ. The CDR3 spells CASSLGDRVAYNEQFF. The DNA of the CDR3 is TGCGCCAGCAGCTTGGGGGACAGGGTTGCATACAATGAGCAGTTCTTC.

The gene calls are TRBV5-6 and TRBJ2-5; tentative D call: TRBD2 (7 bases). The V end was cut by 5 bases, the J end by 0 bases, with 17 bases between. Germline CDR1 is SGHDT and CDR2 is YYEEEE. The CDR3 is 16 amino acids. Here the CDR3 reads CASSSTTGRDQETQYF. The CDR3, as DNA: TGTGCCAGCAGTTCGACCACAGGGAGGGACCAAGAGACCCAGTACTTC. The full variable domain, completed using reference TRBV5-6 and TRBJ2-5, is DAGVTQSPTHLIKTRGQQVTLRCSPKSGHDTVSWYQQALGQGPQFIFQYYEEEERQRGNFPDRFSGHQFPNYSSELNVNALLLGDSALYLCASSSTTGRDQETQYFGPGTRLLVL.

V is TRBV15 and J is TRBJ2-6; a possible D gene is TRBD1 (5 bases). Germline CDR1 reads LNHNV; CDR2 reads YYDKDF (reference sequence). Deletions cut 3 bases from V and 8 bases from J, with 14 bases between. The CDR3 is 15 residues long. In DNA, the CDR3 is TGTGCCACCAGCAGCCTTCTTACAGGTTCCAACGTCCTGACTTTC. As protein: CATSSLLTGSNVLTF.

With respect to this clone: A junction boundary mismatches the germline segment, possibly from a read error. The genes are TRBV7-9 and TRBJ2-7; 7 nucleotides align to TRBD1. Germline assignment: CDR1 SEHNR and CDR2 FQNEAQ (reference sequence). The length of the CDR3 is 15 residues. CDR3 protein: CASSKFTGVSHEQYF. DNA for the CDR3: TGTGCCAGCAGCAAGTTCACAGGGGTCTCCCACGAGCAGTACTTC.

The chain uses TRBV6-1 and TRBJ1-4; D not resolved. With 1 base removed from V and 4 bases from J, the gap between germline ends came to 10 bases. Germline values: CDR1 MNHNS, CDR2 SASEGT. The CDR3 runs to 15 residues. The CDR3 coding sequence is TGTGCCAGCAGTGAAGAACAGATCCTTAATGAAAAACTGTTTTTT. This encodes CASSEEQILNEKLFF.

V and J are TRBV5-1 and TRBJ2-7; tentative D call: TRBD1 (5 bases). Trimming took 4 bases from V and 6 from J, leaving 17 bases between them. From germline, CDR1 is SGHRS and CDR2 YFSETQ. CDR3 length: 14 amino acids. CDR3 bases: TGCGCCAGCAGCGTCAGGGTAGGGGCGTTCGAGCAGTACTTC. It yields the protein CASSVRVGAFEQYF.

The J gene is TRBJ2-7, the V gene TRBV19; the D is unclear. Germline CDR1 LNHDA, CDR2 SQIVND (reference sequence). V lost 3 bases and J lost 4, with 4 bases in between. The CDR3 is 11 amino acids. In nucleotides, the CDR3 is TGTGCCAGTAGTATCGGGTACGAGCAGTACTTC. Encoded protein: CASSIGYEQYF.

This sequence joins TRBV5-6 and TRBJ1-3; 8 positions match TRBD1. V shed 8 bases and J 6 bases; nucleotides not matched to a gene: 7. Germline V gene sequence: CDR1 SGHDT, CDR2 YYEEEE. This CDR3 has 13 residues. CDR3 region: CASPDRVTNTIYF. The CDR3 bases are TGTGCCAGTCCGGACAGGGTGACAAACACCATATATTTT. Full variable domain (remainder filled in from reference TRBV5-6 and TRBJ1-3): DAGVTQSPTHLIKTRGQQVTLRCSPKSGHDTVSWYQQALGQGPQFIFQYYEEEERQRGNFPDRFSGHQFPNYSSELNVNALLLGDSALYLCASPDRVTNTIYFGEGSWLTVV.

The sample holds one count of this clone. J is TRBJ2-5 and V is TRBV2; the D gene is possibly TRBD1 (5 bases). Germline CDR1 SNHLY, CDR2 FYNNEI. The CDR3 sequence is 14 residues long. Trimming removed 7 bases at V and 1 base at J, with 13 bases between. CDR3 sequence (DNA): TGTGCCAGCATTGGGGCAGCCTCCCAAGAGACCCAGTACTTC. Translated: CASIGAASQETQYF.

Concerning this clone: Additional DNA sequences in this sample encode the identical CDR3. This rearrangement joins TRBV18 to TRBJ1-2, with 11 bases that match TRBD1. This CDR3 has 14 residues. The germline V gene has CDR1 KGHSH and CDR2 LQKENI. V lost 3 bases, J lost 4 bases, and 1 base stayed unmatched. CDR3 loop: CASSPGTGGYGYTF. Written as DNA, the CDR3 is TGTGCCAGCTCACCCGGGACAGGGGGCTATGGCTACACCTTC.